The 17 T cell receptor beta chains presented below share a single source sample, sequenced in a study of T cells after posttransplantation cyclophosphamide. Some clones are missing from TCRdb's copy, which holds only in-frame ones; the method was immunoSEQ multiplex PCR. The sample consists of under 15,000 clones, approximately 83% of them appearing once. The sequencing sample was made of memory CD4+ T cells sorted from PBMCs. The receptors stem from a man aged 45-65 years in good health, CMV-negative, and a related stem cell transplant donor.

This chain joins TRBV7-9 and TRBJ2-3; D gene ambiguous. Trimming removed 1 base at V and 2 bases at J, with 4 bases between. CDR1 SEHNR and CDR2 FQNEAQ come from the germline V gene (reference sequence). The CDR3 runs 13 residues. CDR3 DNA sequence: TGTGCCAGCAGCTTAGAATACACAGATACGCAGTATTTT. Protein product: CASSLEYTDTQYF. Combining the CDR3 with reference TRBV7-9 and TRBJ2-3 gives the whole variable domain DTGVSQNPRHKITKRGQNVTFRCDPISEHNRLYWYRQTLGQGPEFLTYFQNEAQLEKSRLLSDRFSAERPKGSFSTLEIQRTEQGDSAMYLCASSLEYTDTQYFGPGTRLTVL.

This clone came up a few times. The chain joins TRBV7-3 to TRBJ2-1, with 7 bases identical to TRBD2. CDR1 is SGHTA and CDR2 is FQGTGA in the germline V gene. CDR3 length: 16 amino acids. V gave up 5 bases and J gave up 0 bases; unmatched junction bases: 7. CDR3 residues: CASSPSTSLSYNEQFF. CDR3 sequence (DNA): TGTGCCAGCAGCCCATCGACTAGCCTCTCCTACAATGAGCAGTTCTTC.

The chain combines TRBV19 with TRBJ2-2, with 14 nucleotides matching TRBD2. This CDR3 region has 22 residues. Germline V gene lookup returns CDR1 LNHDA and CDR2 SQIVND (reference sequence). With 4 bases clipped from V and 3 bases from J, the junction kept 19 bases outside the gene matches. The CDR3 sequence: CASSTRNYPGLAGEWHTGELFF. CDR3 nucleotide sequence: TGTGCCAGTAGTACGCGAAACTACCCGGGACTAGCGGGGGAGTGGCACACCGGGGAGCTGTTTTTT.

V usage is TRBV25-1 and J usage is TRBJ2-1, with 9 bases identical to TRBD1. CDR3 size: 14 residues. V was pared by 7 bases and J by 7 bases, with 8 bases of the junction left unmatched. In germline, CDR1 is MGHDK, CDR2 SYGVNS. This CDR3 is CASNRQGVKNEQFF. Written as DNA, the CDR3 is TGTGCCAGCAATAGACAGGGGGTAAAAAATGAGCAGTTCTTC. Full variable domain (rest looked up from reference TRBV25-1 and TRBJ2-1): EADIYQTPRYLVIGTGKKITLECSQTMGHDKMYWYQQDPGMELHLIHYSYGVNSTEKGDLSSESTVSRIRTEHFPLTLESARPSHTSQYLCASNRQGVKNEQFFGPGTRLTVL.

The chain is built from TRBV5-6 and TRBJ1-5, with a tentative D call TRBD1 (5 bases). Trimming took 1 base from V and 2 from J, leaving 10 bases between them. Germline V lookup: CDR1 SGHDT, CDR2 YYEEEE. The CDR3 totals 15 residues. CDR3 bases: TGTGCCAGCAGCTTGTCGGGGGGTGGCAATCAGCCCCAGCATTTT. Residues: CASSLSGGGNQPQHF. The whole variable domain, filled in from reference TRBV5-6 and TRBJ1-5, reads DAGVTQSPTHLIKTRGQQVTLRCSPKSGHDTVSWYQQALGQGPQFIFQYYEEEERQRGNFPDRFSGHQFPNYSSELNVNALLLGDSALYLCASSLSGGGNQPQHFGDGTRLSIL.

The chain couples TRBV5-5 to TRBJ1-1; D unresolved. V was clipped by 1 base and J by 0 bases, with 7 bases between them. The germline CDR1 and CDR2 sequences are SGHKS and YYEKEE (reference sequence). The CDR3 is 14 amino acids. For the CDR3, the DNA is TGTGCCAGCAGCTTGAGTCAGATGAACACTGAAGCTTTCTTT. It codes for CASSLSQMNTEAFF.

The V gene is TRBV5-6, the J gene TRBJ2-5; 13 positions agree with TRBD2. With V trimmed by 0 bases and J by 5 bases, 10 bases remained unmatched. The CDR3 extends over 18 amino acids. CDR1 is SGHDT and CDR2 is YYEEEE in the germline V gene. Here the CDR3 DNA reads TGTGCCAGCAGCTTGGGACTAGCGGGGGGACGACTCGTGGAGACCCAGTACTTC. It codes for CASSLGLAGGRLVETQYF.

V and J are TRBV19 and TRBJ2-1; D remains unclear. The germline V and J ends were trimmed by 3 bases and 8 bases, with 11 bases remaining between them. The CDR3 extends over 13 amino acids. CDR1 LNHDA and CDR2 SQIVND come from the germline V gene (reference sequence). As DNA, the CDR3 is TGTGCCAGTAGTATCTCCCTTTCGGATGAGCAGTTCTTC. Translated: CASSISLSDEQFF.

The chain employs TRBV6-1 and TRBJ2-3; 12 bases line up with TRBD2. Unmatched junction bases numbered 2, after V lost 6 bases and J lost 1 base. The length of the CDR3 is 15 residues. Germline CDR1 MNHNS, CDR2 SASEGT. CDR3 sequence: CASSPSGGGTDTQYF. In DNA, the CDR3 is TGTGCCAGCAGCCCTAGCGGGGGGGGCACAGATACGCAGTATTTT.

The V call is TRBV5-1, the J call TRBJ2-2; TRBD2 might be the D (7 bases). The CDR3 is made up of 16 amino acids. The V end lost 4 bases, the J end lost 5 bases, and 18 bases lay between the germline ends. CDR1 is SGHRS, CDR2 YFSETQ, per germline. In DNA form, the CDR3 reads TGCGCCAGCAGCCAAGGATCGGGGGGCGAAACCGGGGAGCTGTTTTTT. This translates into CASSQGSGGETGELFF.

This chain's CDR3 is CASSSALAGARGNEQFF. CDR3 nucleotides: TGCGCCAGCAGCTCCGCCTTAGCGGGGGCAAGGGGGAATGAGCAGTTCTTC. This sequence joins TRBV5-1 and TRBJ2-1; TRBD2 matches 9 bases. V lost 3 bases, J lost 7 bases, and 14 bases stayed unmatched. This CDR3 contains 17 residues. From germline, CDR1 is SGHRS and CDR2 YFSETQ.

The J gene is TRBJ2-5, the V gene TRBV6-5, with TRBD1 identical over 10 bases. Germline V CDR1 and CDR2: MNHEY, SVGAGI. The length of the CDR3 is 15 residues. Losses at the gene ends were 6 bases for V and 5 bases for J; bases not matched to a gene: 9. In DNA, the CDR3 is TGTGCCAGCAGGTTAAACCCGGGACAGGGGGAGACCCAGTACTTC. Translated: CASRLNPGQGETQYF.

The chain combines TRBV7-2 with TRBJ2-7; TRBD1 is a possible D gene (6 bases). Trimming removed 5 bases at V and 4 bases at J, with 15 bases between. This CDR3 is built from 14 residues. Germline V gene sequence: CDR1 SGHTA, CDR2 FQGNSA. The CDR3 loop reads CASSPRRGMYEQYF. The CDR3 DNA is TGTGCCAGCAGCCCACGTAGGGGGATGTACGAGCAGTACTTC.

The chain couples TRBV4-1 to TRBJ1-2; TRBD1 matches 9 bases. The CDR3 loop spans 14 amino acids. CDR1 and CDR2 (germline): MGHRA, YSYEKL. Germline trimming cut 0 bases from V and 7 bases from J; bases unmatched to any gene: 3. This chain's CDR3 is CASSQDQQGAGYTF. The DNA for the CDR3 is TGCGCCAGCAGCCAAGATCAACAGGGGGCTGGCTACACCTTC.

The V call is TRBV7-3, the J call TRBJ1-2; D unclear. There are 11 residues in the CDR3. V was pared by 3 bases and J by 8 bases, with 7 bases between. Germline V gives CDR1 SGHTA, CDR2 FQGTGA. CDR3 DNA: TGTGCCAGCAGCTTGGGAGACGGCTACACCTTC. Translation: CASSLGDGYTF.

This sequence joins TRBV7-2 and TRBJ2-3, with D tentatively TRBD2 (6 bases). V was shortened by 5 bases and J by 2 bases, with 23 bases between the two germline ends. The CDR3 contains 18 residues. From germline, CDR1 is SGHTA and CDR2 FQGNSA. CDR3 sequence reads: CASSTGYGGAGSTDTQYF. Here the CDR3 DNA reads TGTGCCAGCAGCACTGGTTATGGTGGGGCGGGGTCCACAGATACGCAGTATTTT.

This sequence joins TRBV7-9 and TRBJ2-1; a possible D gene is TRBD2 (6 bases). Germline V gene lookup returns CDR1 SEHNR and CDR2 FQNEAQ (reference sequence). This CDR3 contains 17 residues. Trimming stripped 6 bases from V and 6 bases from J, with 24 bases between. CDR3 bases: TGTGCCAGCAGTTCAGCGGGTTTCTCGGGAGCCCCCAATGAGCAGTTCTTC. It yields the protein CASSSAGFSGAPNEQFF.